This TCR beta chain comes out of a study of cytomegalovirus exposure and HLA in healthy donors. This CDR3 contains 14 residues. Germline CDR1 is GTSNPN and CDR2 is SVGIG (reference sequence). The junction had 3 bases not matched to a gene; V was cut back by 2 bases and J by 3 bases. The PCR ran on 60 Vbeta and 13 Jbeta primers. Repertoires were generated with immunoSEQ multiplex PCR, while TCRdb's copy carries only in-frame clones and drops some. The listing records roughly 53,000 clones. The chain couples TRBV30 to TRBJ2-3; 9 bases align to TRBD2. Sequenced input: PBMCs. The clonotype was recovered from a female donor in good health and CMV-seronegative. CDR3 amino acids: CAWSRGLATDTQYF. The CDR3 nucleotides are TGTGCCTGGAGTCGGGGACTAGCAACAGATACGCAGTATTTT.